A selection of T cell receptor beta chains follows, all from one sample in a study of T cell responses to AZD1222 COVID-19 vaccine. Produced via immunoSEQ multiplex PCR; TCRdb's table is partial and in-frame only. Of 140,000 or so clones detected, about 92% appear once; the ten largest clones hold 1.5% to 2%. This sample comprised peripheral blood, obtained on day 0 of AZD1222 vaccination. These receptors came from an adult in good health. The conserved cysteine and the conserved F or W are not part of the CDR3 here.

ASRVDRGPLYGYT TRBJ1-2 TRBV2
ASSLPSSYNEQF TRBJ2-1 TRBV5-1
ASRTTGGTDTQY TRBJ2-3 TRBV2
ASRGEGGTEAF TRBJ1-1 TRBV12-3/TRBV12-4
ASSTTGGLDQPQH TRBJ1-5 TRBV5-7
ASSLDGQTTDTQY TRBJ2-3 TRBV5-1
ASSQAARGVGINEQF TRBJ2-1 TRBV5-4
ASSQDLQHYGYT TRBJ1-2 TRBV4-3
ASSRHNEQF TRBJ2-1 TRBV6-5
ASSLDFSYTDTQY TRBJ2-3 TRBV5-1
ASSPEPGSGANVLT TRBJ2-6 TRBV4-3
ASSLGGQGGYT TRBJ1-2 TRBV5-1
ASSPTQLGATDTQY TRBJ2-3 TRBV2
ASSPRGSPLH TRBJ1-6 TRBV18
ASSLQGSYGYT TRBJ1-2 TRBV12-3/TRBV12-4
ASRTYTRAHGTEAF TRBJ1-1 TRBV5-1
SVDGFSANTEAF TRBJ1-1 TRBV29-1
ASSLEAGAGQPQH TRBJ1-5 TRBV7-2
ASSELGRNEQF TRBJ2-1 TRBV2
ASRPTGNYGYT TRBJ1-2 TRBV6-5
AMKDTSNTEAF TRBJ1-1 TRBV10-3
ASSGQGGSTEAF TRBJ1-1 TRBV7-9
ASSDAASGYNEQF TRBJ2-1 TRBV6-2/TRBV6-3
APASNTEAF TRBJ1-1 TRBV14
ASSPRLARTGELF TRBJ2-2 TRBV18
SAGRNYGYT TRBJ1-2 TRBV20-1
ASSLDGFSSYEQY TRBJ2-7 TRBV5-1
SVAPAGGPETQY TRBJ2-5 TRBV29-1
ASSFTPTLNTGELF TRBJ2-2 TRBV5-1
ASSVNPGTGLNSPLH TRBJ1-6 TRBV5-5
ASTKISGEKLF TRBJ1-4 TRBV12-3/TRBV12-4
AWSVNSAGVGSPLH TRBJ1-6 TRBV30
AWSRDSGANVLT TRBJ2-6 TRBV30
SVREISGGNTGELF TRBJ2-2 TRBV29-1
ASSIGTFDEKLF TRBJ1-4 TRBV19
ASSPTPGLAGANLPETQY TRBJ2-5 TRBV4-2
ASSQDMRGAYT TRBJ1-2 TRBV4-2
ASSPRDRDNSPLH TRBJ1-6 TRBV9
ASTYTSGGNTIY TRBJ1-3 TRBV6-5
ASSSTGGHEQY TRBJ2-7 TRBV5-1
ASSLAWQAQETQY TRBJ2-5 TRBV7-2
ASSYDAYQPQH TRBJ1-5 TRBV6-5
ASSLTAGGEGTEAF TRBJ1-1 TRBV7-2
ASSHAGTGDYEQY TRBJ2-7 TRBV4-3
ASSITQGASYNEQF TRBJ2-1 TRBV5-4
ASSLVAGTDEQY TRBJ2-7 TRBV7-2
ASSVDTQY TRBJ2-3 TRBV9
ASSLEGLGLLT TRBJ2-6 TRBV11-3
ASSSTSGGTYNEQF TRBJ2-1 TRBV5-1
ASSLLDREAF TRBJ1-1 TRBV6-2/TRBV6-3
ASNIGTGWNEQF TRBJ2-1 TRBV27
ASSLSAPWEQF TRBJ2-1 TRBV7-9
ASSAGQGSNYGYT TRBJ1-2 TRBV2